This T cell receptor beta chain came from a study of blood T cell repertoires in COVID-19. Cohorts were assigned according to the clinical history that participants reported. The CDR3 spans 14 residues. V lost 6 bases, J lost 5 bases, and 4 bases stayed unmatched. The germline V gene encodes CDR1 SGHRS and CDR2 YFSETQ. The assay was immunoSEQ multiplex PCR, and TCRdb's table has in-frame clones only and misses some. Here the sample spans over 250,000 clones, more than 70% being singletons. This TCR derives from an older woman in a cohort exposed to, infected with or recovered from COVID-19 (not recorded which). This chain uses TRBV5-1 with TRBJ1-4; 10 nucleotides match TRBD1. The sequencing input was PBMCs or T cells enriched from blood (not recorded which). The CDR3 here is CASTLGQGNEKLFF. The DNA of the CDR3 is TGCGCCAGCACGCTGGGACAGGGGAATGAAAAACTGTTTTTT.